In its sample, the clone carrying this T cell receptor beta chain was seen a few times. No antigen is known for it. As to time point: week 35, safety follow-up. Doses consisted of 300 ug of mutant IDH1 20-mer peptide each, paired with topical imiquimod. V was clipped by 5 bases and J by 1 base, with 9 bases between them. This CDR3 has 13 residues. CDR1 is SGHNT and CDR2 is YYREEE in the germline V gene (reference sequence). The entry originates in a study of a mutant IDH1 vaccine in newly diagnosed glioma. TCRdb's copy holds only in-frame clones and misses some; the assay was immunoSEQ multiplex PCR. The table has roughly 32,000 clones, roughly 80% seen once.

This chain uses TRBV5-4 with TRBJ1-1, with D possibly TRBD1 on 5 matching bases. This clonotype was obtained from a woman under 30 with glioma. The sequenced sample was PBMCs, obtained from a glioma patient whose treatment included an IDH1 peptide vaccine. CDR3 loop: CASSLQENTEAFF. CDR3 DNA sequence: TGTGCCAGCAGTTTACAGGAGAACACTGAAGCTTTCTTT.